This T cell receptor beta chain was retrieved from a study of identifying expanded T cells in peripheral blood. Overall study findings and caveats: Technical replicates showed around 1.2 changed clones; two weeks roughly 18; four weeks 19. Variance in clone template counts between approximately two-week samples significantly increased with total template count across all healthy donors.

During the collection period, no donor immune events like infections were recorded. The repertoire was sequenced with immunoSEQ multiplex PCR; TCRdb's copy has only in-frame clones and lacks some. The sample shows 100,000 or so clones, approximately 90% of them seen only once. About this clone itself: Its specificity is not known.

This clonotype was sampled from a person aged 18 to 70 in good health. Sequenced: blood.

The CDR3, as DNA: TGTGCCAGCAGGCGGGGGGGCGGGGACAATGAGCAGTTCTTC. Amino acids: CASRRGGGDNEQFF. This chain joins TRBV6-5 and TRBJ2-1; 9 bases are shared with TRBD2. From germline, CDR1 is MNHEY and CDR2 SVGAGI. The CDR3 length is 14 residues. Trimming took 6 bases from V and 5 from J; bases not matched to a gene: 5.